Listed here are 27 T cell receptor beta chains from one sample, sequenced in a study of shared clonotypes between healthy human individuals. Only in-frame clones appear in the TCRdb table, and some are missing; sequencing was by immunoSEQ multiplex PCR. Here the sample spans some 2,500,000 clones, roughly 90% being singletons. Sequencing was done on a sample of naive CD4+ T cells from PBMCs. Indicated subset: CD45RA+ positively selected. Receptors originate from a man aged 18 to 30 in good health. Some clones in this sample may be carry-over from other donors' samples.

As for this clone: The sample has other DNA sequences that encode this CDR3 too. The genes are TRBV5-4 and TRBJ2-2; no clear D. Germline V lookup: CDR1 SGHNT, CDR2 YYREEE (reference sequence). Trimming cost V 0 bases and J 4 bases, with 4 bases left between them. The CDR3 sequence is 13 residues long. CDR3 in amino acids: CASSLVVTGELFF. The CDR3 DNA sequence: TGTGCCAGCAGCTTGGTAGTCACCGGGGAGCTGTTTTTT.

This clone was seen more than once but under ten times. The V call is TRBV4-2, the J call TRBJ1-1; D remains ambiguous. The CDR3 spans 14 residues. With 1 base removed from V and 2 bases from J, the gap between germline ends came to 8 bases. Germline values: CDR1 LGHNA, CDR2 YNFKEQ. CDR3 residues: CASSQVSDNTEAFF. CDR3 DNA: TGTGCCAGCAGCCAAGTATCCGATAACACTGAAGCTTTCTTT.

This clone was found a few times. The V and J genes are TRBV10-3 and TRBJ2-1; TRBD1 is a possible D gene (5 bases). The CDR3 runs to 12 residues. Trimming removed 3 bases from V and 7 bases from J, with 7 bases in between. Germline V gives CDR1 ENHRY, CDR2 SYGVKD. CDR3 nucleotide sequence: TGTGCCATCAGTGACAGGGTGAATGAGCAGTTCTTC. Amino acid sequence: CAISDRVNEQFF.

The chain is built from TRBV7-9 and TRBJ2-3; 9 nucleotides match TRBD2. Trimming at V came to 5 bases and at J to 6 bases, leaving 6 bases not matched to a gene. The CDR3 loop spans 14 amino acids. In germline, CDR1 is SEHNR, CDR2 FQNEAQ (reference sequence). The CDR3 DNA reads as TGTGCCAGCAGCCTGATAGCGGGGGACGATACGCAGTATTTT. It encodes CASSLIAGDDTQYF.

This clone was counted only a few times. Other DNA sequences in the same sample also yield this CDR3. In nucleotides, the CDR3 is TGCGCCAGCAGCTTGGTGGGACAGGGTTACAATGAGCAGTTCTTC. Protein: CASSLVGQGYNEQFF. The chain is built from TRBV5-1 and TRBJ2-1; TRBD1 matches at 9 bases. CDR1 is SGHRS and CDR2 is YFSETQ in the germline V gene. The length of the CDR3 is 15 residues. With V trimmed by 0 bases and J by 4 bases, 2 bases remained unmatched.

J is TRBJ1-1 and V is TRBV5-1, with 11 bases aligning to TRBD1. CDR1 SGHRS and CDR2 YFSETQ come from the germline V gene. The CDR3 covers 16 residues. Trimming at V came to 4 bases and at J to 7 bases, leaving 12 bases not matched to a gene. The CDR3 reads CASSKDRGLVLGEAFF. As DNA, the CDR3 is TGCGCCAGCAGCAAGGACAGGGGGCTCGTCCTCGGTGAAGCTTTCTTT.

This clone appeared a single time. The same CDR3 also results from other DNA sequences found in this sample. V gene TRBV11-2 combines with J gene TRBJ2-7; D is unresolved. The germline V and J ends were trimmed by 5 bases and 3 bases, with 5 bases remaining between them. Per the germline V gene, CDR1 is SGHAT and CDR2 is FQNNGV. There are 11 residues in the CDR3. The CDR3 DNA sequence: TGTGCCAGCAGCGCCTACTACGAGCAGTACTTC. It codes for CASSAYYEQYF.

The rearrangement links TRBV7-9 to TRBJ1-6; 8 bases align to TRBD1. The CDR3 has 18 residues. Looked up from germline, CDR1 is SEHNR and CDR2 is FQNEAQ (reference sequence). Unmatched junction bases numbered 16, after V lost 5 bases and J lost 7 bases. For the CDR3, the DNA is TGTGCCAGCAGCCACGTACTGTCCCGGGACAGGAAGAATTCACCCCTCCACTTT. This encodes CASSHVLSRDRKNSPLHF.

The V and J genes are TRBV5-1 and TRBJ1-4; D may be TRBD1 (5 bases). This CDR3 region has 15 residues. Deletions cut 4 bases from V and 8 bases from J, with 18 bases between. From germline, CDR1 is SGHRS and CDR2 YFSETQ. The CDR3: CASSQDIGAVEKLFF. CDR3 DNA sequence: TGCGCCAGCAGCCAGGACATAGGGGCGGTCGAAAAACTGTTTTTT.

This chain's CDR3 is CASSGGGYGYTF. The CDR3 DNA follows: TGCGCCAGCAGCGGAGGTGGCTATGGCTACACCTTC. The chain employs TRBV5-1 and TRBJ1-2; D not resolved. CDR3 length equals 12 residues. Germline CDR1 reads SGHRS; CDR2 reads YFSETQ. Trimming shortened V by 4 bases and J by 4 bases, and 8 bases separated the two germline ends. Full variable domain (outside the CDR3, taken from reference TRBV5-1 and TRBJ1-2): KAGVTQTPRYLIKTRGQQVTLSCSPISGHRSVSWYQQTPGQGLQFLFEYFSETQRNKGNFPGRFSGRQFSNSRSEMNVSTLELGDSALYLCASSGGGYGYTFGSGTRLTVV.

The chain is built from TRBV21-1 and TRBJ1-5; the table's D call, TRBD1, was not checked against the DNA. TRBV21-1 constitutes a pseudogene. CDR3 size: 16 residues. The DNA of the CDR3 is TGTGCCAGCAGCAAAATGTCGGTCAGGGCCCCCCGGCCCCAGCATTTT. Translation: CASSKMSVRAPRPQHF.

The J gene is TRBJ1-1, the V gene TRBV7-2; 7 bases are shared with TRBD1. The CDR3 contains 13 residues. Germline CDR1 reads SGHTA; CDR2 reads FQGNSA. Trimming removed 2 bases from V and 7 bases from J; junction bases left unmatched: 4. Written as DNA, the CDR3 is TGTGCCAGCAGCTTAAGACAGGGTGGTGAAGCTTTCTTT. Translated: CASSLRQGGEAFF.

The chain uses TRBV6-5 and TRBJ2-7; a weak D match, TRBD2 (5 bases). Trimming pared 0 bases from V and 4 bases from J, leaving 10 bases between. The CDR3 is 14 residues long. Germline V lookup: CDR1 MNHEY, CDR2 SVGAGI. The CDR3 sequence is CASSYSRGKYEQYF. In DNA, the CDR3 is TGTGCCAGCAGTTACTCGCGAGGGAAATACGAGCAGTACTTC.

The chain uses TRBV29-1 and TRBJ2-3; D is unresolved. The CDR3 spans 10 residues. Trimming stripped 8 bases from V and 2 bases from J, with 5 bases between. CDR1 is SQVTM and CDR2 is ANQGSEA in the germline V gene. CDR3 loop: CSSVTDTQYF. The DNA for the CDR3 is TGCAGCTCCGTCACAGATACGCAGTATTTT.

J is TRBJ2-2 and V is TRBV28; a possible D gene is TRBD2 (7 bases). Germline CDR1 MDHEN, CDR2 SYDVKM. The length of the CDR3 is 16 residues. V was pared by 5 bases and J by 4 bases, with 17 bases between. CDR3 bases: TGTGCCAGCAGTGATTTAGGGGGAGGGGGCACCGGGGAGCTGTTTTTT. As protein: CASSDLGGGGTGELFF. The full variable domain, completed using reference TRBV28 and TRBJ2-2, is DVKVTQSSRYLVKRTGEKVFLECVQDMDHENMFWYRQDPGLGLRLIYFSYDVKMKEKGDIPEGYSVSREKKERFSLILESASTNQTSMYLCASSDLGGGGTGELFFGEGSRLTVL.

With respect to this clone: Additional DNA sequences in this sample encode the identical CDR3. The chain links TRBV7-3 to TRBJ2-7, with 8 positions matching TRBD1. V shed 5 bases and J 2 bases; nucleotides not matched to a gene: 5. The germline CDR1 and CDR2 sequences are SGHTA and FQGTGA. CDR3 length: 14 amino acids. CDR3 amino acids: CASSPDRGPYEQYF. DNA for the CDR3: TGTGCCAGCAGCCCAGACAGGGGTCCCTACGAGCAGTACTTC.

The rearrangement joins TRBV4-1 to TRBJ2-2; 9 nucleotides line up with TRBD2. CDR3 length: 17 amino acids. J lost 1 base, V lost 2 bases, and 5 bases had no gene match. Germline values: CDR1 MGHRA, CDR2 YSYEKL. CDR3 DNA: TGCGCCAGCAGCCAACGGGGACTAGCAGTGAACACCGGGGAGCTGTTTTTT. Its translation: CASSQRGLAVNTGELFF.

This chain links TRBV7-2 with TRBJ2-3; 7 bases are shared with TRBD1. Germline V lookup: CDR1 SGHTA, CDR2 FQGNSA. V shed 4 bases and J 6 bases; nucleotides not matched to a gene: 7. This CDR3 has 14 residues. The CDR3: CASSYGQARDTQYF. The CDR3 DNA follows: TGTGCCAGCAGCTATGGACAGGCCAGGGATACGCAGTATTTT.

This chain links TRBV28 with TRBJ1-5; maybe TRBD1 (5 bases). The ends were cut back, 4 bases at V and 1 base at J, with 11 bases in the middle. The CDR3 consists of 15 residues. Germline CDR1 is MDHEN and CDR2 is SYDVKM. CDR3 sequence: CASSYMGESNQPQHF. DNA for the CDR3: TGTGCCAGCAGTTATATGGGGGAAAGCAATCAGCCCCAGCATTTT.

On this clone itself: The same CDR3 arises from other DNA sequences in this sample as well. The chain uses TRBV7-3 and TRBJ2-7, with unresolved D. CDR1 and CDR2 from the germline V gene are SGHTA and FQGTGA. This CDR3 has 13 residues. The V end lost 4 bases, the J end lost 7 bases, and 14 bases lay between the germline ends. CDR3: CASSSTGSGEQYF. The CDR3 DNA sequence: TGTGCCAGCAGCTCGACGGGTTCTGGGGAGCAGTACTTC.

The chain employs TRBV28 and TRBJ2-7, with D perhaps TRBD1 or TRBD2 (5 bases each). The CDR3 length is 13 residues. V was clipped by 7 bases and J by 6 bases, with 16 bases between them. Looked up from germline, CDR1 is MDHEN and CDR2 is SYDVKM. CDR3 sequence (DNA): TGTGCCAGCAAAGGGACGGACAAAACCGAGCAGTACTTC. This codes for CASKGTDKTEQYF.

As concerns this clone: Germline and junction disagree at one end, which may indicate a read error. The chain links TRBV6-6 to TRBJ2-3; no firm D call. Germline V CDR1 and CDR2: MNHNY, SVGAGI (reference sequence). This CDR3 contains 14 residues. CDR3 loop: CAISESYSTDTQYF. The CDR3 nucleotides are TGTGCCATCAGTGAGTCTTACAGCACAGATACGCAGTATTTT.

This rearrangement joins TRBV12-2 to TRBJ2-7; TRBD2 is the table's D call and was not checked against the DNA. TRBV12-2 is a pseudogene. This CDR3 region has 17 residues. The CDR3 is CASRLPRRSRFSYEQYF. The CDR3 nucleotides are TGTGCAAGTCGCTTACCTCGGAGGAGTAGGTTCTCCTACGAGCAGTACTTC.

The chain recombines TRBV29-1 with TRBJ2-3, with TRBD1 matching over 10 bases. The CDR3 is made up of 13 amino acids. Per the germline V gene, CDR1 is SQVTM and CDR2 is ANQGSEA. The V and J ends lost 6 bases and 6 bases, in that order; junction bases with no gene match: 6. CDR3 amino acids: CSVPGQGSDTQYF. The CDR3 DNA reads TGCAGCGTCCCGGGACAGGGGTCTGATACGCAGTATTTT.

This chain joins TRBV18 and TRBJ2-7; D might be TRBD1 (6 bases). The length of the CDR3 is 16 residues. The V end was cut by 0 bases, the J end by 0 bases, with 12 bases between. Germline V lookup: CDR1 KGHSH, CDR2 LQKENI. This CDR3 is CASSPPVAGDSYEQYF. The CDR3 nucleotides read TGTGCCAGCTCACCACCGGTGGCAGGGGACTCCTACGAGCAGTACTTC.

The V call is TRBV9, the J call TRBJ2-1, with TRBD2 as a possible D gene (6 bases). V lost 1 base and J lost 3, with 8 bases in between. The V gene's germline CDR1 is SGDLS and CDR2 YYNGEE. This CDR3 comprises 14 residues. For the CDR3, the DNA is TGTGCCAGCAGCGTAAGGACTAACTACAATGAGCAGTTCTTC. Its translation is CASSVRTNYNEQFF.

V gene TRBV23-1 combines with J gene TRBJ2-3, with TRBD2 as a possible D gene (6 bases). TRBV23-1 is classed as an ORF, of uncertain function. Trimming removed 7 bases from V and 0 bases from J, with 11 bases in between. The length of the CDR3 is 14 residues. This chain's CDR3 is CASTLGTSTDTQYF. CDR3 DNA: TGCGCCAGCACGTTGGGGACTAGCACAGATACGCAGTATTTT.